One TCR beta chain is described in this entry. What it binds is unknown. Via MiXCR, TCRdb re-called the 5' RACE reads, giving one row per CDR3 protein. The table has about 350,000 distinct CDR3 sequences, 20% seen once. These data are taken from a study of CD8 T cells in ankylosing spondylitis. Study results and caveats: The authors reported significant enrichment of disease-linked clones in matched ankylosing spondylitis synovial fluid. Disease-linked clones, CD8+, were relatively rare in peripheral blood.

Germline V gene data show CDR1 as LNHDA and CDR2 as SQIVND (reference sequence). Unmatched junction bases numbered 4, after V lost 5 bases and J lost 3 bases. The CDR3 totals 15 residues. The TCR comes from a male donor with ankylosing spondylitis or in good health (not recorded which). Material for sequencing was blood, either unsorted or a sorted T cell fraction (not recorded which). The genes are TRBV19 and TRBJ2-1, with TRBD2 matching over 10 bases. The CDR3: CASSPLAGDYNEQFF. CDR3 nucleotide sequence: TGTGCCAGTAGTCCTCTAGCGGGGGACTACAATGAGCAGTTCTTC.